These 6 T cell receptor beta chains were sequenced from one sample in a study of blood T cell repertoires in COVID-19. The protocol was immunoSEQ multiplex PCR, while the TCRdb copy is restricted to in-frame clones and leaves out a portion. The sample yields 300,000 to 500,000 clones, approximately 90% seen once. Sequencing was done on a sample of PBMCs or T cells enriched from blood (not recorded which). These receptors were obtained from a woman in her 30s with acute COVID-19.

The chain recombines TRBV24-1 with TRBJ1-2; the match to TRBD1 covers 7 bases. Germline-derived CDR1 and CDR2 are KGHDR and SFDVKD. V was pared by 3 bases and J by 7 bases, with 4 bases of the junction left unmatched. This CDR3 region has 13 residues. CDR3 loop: CATSDHRGGGYTF. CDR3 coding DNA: TGTGCCACCAGTGATCACAGGGGCGGTGGCTACACCTTC.

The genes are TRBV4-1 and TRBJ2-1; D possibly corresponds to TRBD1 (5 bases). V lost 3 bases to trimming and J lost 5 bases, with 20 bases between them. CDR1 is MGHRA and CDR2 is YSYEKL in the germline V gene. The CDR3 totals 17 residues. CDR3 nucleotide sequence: TGCGCCAGCAGCCACTTAGACAGAGAACCTTGGAACAATGAGCAGTTCTTC. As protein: CASSHLDREPWNNEQFF.

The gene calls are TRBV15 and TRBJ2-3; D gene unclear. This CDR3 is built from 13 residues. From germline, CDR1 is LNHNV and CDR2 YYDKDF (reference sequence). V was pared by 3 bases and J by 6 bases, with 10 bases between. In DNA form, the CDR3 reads TGTGCCACCAGCAGCTCCTCACGGGATACGCAGTATTTT. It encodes CATSSSSRDTQYF.

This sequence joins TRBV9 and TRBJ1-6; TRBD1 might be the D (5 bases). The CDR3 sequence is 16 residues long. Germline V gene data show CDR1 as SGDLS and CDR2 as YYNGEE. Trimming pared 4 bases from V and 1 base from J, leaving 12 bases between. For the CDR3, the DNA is TGTGCCAGCAGCCCCGGGGGGGGGTCCTATAATTCACCCCTCCACTTT. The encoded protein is CASSPGGGSYNSPLHF.

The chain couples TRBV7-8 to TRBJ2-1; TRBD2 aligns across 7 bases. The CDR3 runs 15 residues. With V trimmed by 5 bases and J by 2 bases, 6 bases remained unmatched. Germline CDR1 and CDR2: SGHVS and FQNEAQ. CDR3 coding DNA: TGTGCCAGCAGCGTTGACGGGGGGACCTACAATGAGCAGTTCTTC. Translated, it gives CASSVDGGTYNEQFF.

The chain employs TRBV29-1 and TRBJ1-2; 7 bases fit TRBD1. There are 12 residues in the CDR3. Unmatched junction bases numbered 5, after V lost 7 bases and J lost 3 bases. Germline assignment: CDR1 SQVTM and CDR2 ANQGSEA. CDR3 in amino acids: CSARQGDYGYTF. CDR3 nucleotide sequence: TGCAGCGCTCGACAGGGTGACTATGGCTACACCTTC.